The rows below give T cell receptor beta chains drawn from one sample of a study of Graves' ophthalmopathy and Graves' hyperthyroidism. One entry per CDR3 protein, called by TCRdb with MiXCR from the multiplex PCR reads. The table has approximately 700,000 distinct CDR3 sequences, around 40% seen once; the top ten hold approximately 43%. The sequencing sample was made of peripheral blood. All receptors derive from an adult man with Graves' ophthalmopathy. The CDR3 runs from the conserved cysteine through the conserved F or W. D genes are given only for firm matches.

14,TRBV24-1,TRBD1,TRBJ1-5,CASSRTGSWHPQHF
14,TRBV29-1,NA,TRBJ2-7,CSVLKGDIRNEQYF
14,TRBV19,NA,TRBJ1-1,CASSPGLGGTEAFF
16,TRBV3-1,NA,TRBJ2-6,CASRASWRSNTGELTF
12,TRBV10-3,TRBD1,TRBJ1-1,CATGQGATEAFF
13,TRBV24-1,NA,TRBJ1-5,CASSSVRDQPQHF
17,TRBV11-2,NA,TRBJ2-7,CASSPRSGTNYPGEQYF
15,TRBV10-3,NA,TRBJ2-2,CAISDPTWGTGELFF
18,TRBV20-1,TRBD1,TRBJ2-7,CSARDPMTGNPVTNEQYF
12,TRBV6-6,NA,TRBJ2-7,CASRRQDYEQYF
15,TRBV12-3/TRBV12-4,TRBD1,TRBJ2-7,CASTLTGTGTGEQYF
15,TRBV15,NA,TRBJ1-5,CVTRSRGIQNQPQHF
16,TRBV7-3,TRBD1,TRBJ2-1,CASSLNTGTGMGEQFF